The 25 T cell receptor beta chains listed next were all sequenced from one sample in a study of T cells in tuberculosis. Sequencing was performed with immunoSEQ multiplex PCR; in TCRdb, only in-frame clones are kept and a portion is missing. The profile shows 55,000 to 70,000 clones, approximately 81% of them singletons. After thawing and overnight rest, PBMC were stained with GMM-loaded CD1B tetramer, viability dye and anti-CD3 for sorting. CD1B tetramers were loaded with Rhodococcus equi-derived C32 glucose monomycolate. Sequencing was done on a sample of CD1b-GMM tetramer-negative cells sorted from PBMCs. The receptor source for this set is an adult woman with latent tuberculosis.

The J gene is TRBJ2-5, the V gene TRBV2; possibly TRBD2 for D (5 bases). V lost 9 bases and J 11 bases, leaving 19 bases between the germline ends. Germline V CDR1 and CDR2: SNHLY, FYNNEI. The CDR3 is 12 amino acids. In nucleotides, the CDR3 is TGTGCCAGTGGACGGAACGCTGGGGAGCAGTACTTC. This sequence encodes CASGRNAGEQYF.

The chain employs TRBV10-2 and TRBJ2-1; weak D call: TRBD2 (8 bases). Trimming shortened V by 3 bases and J by 0 bases, and 21 bases separated the two germline ends. Germline-derived CDR1 and CDR2 are WSHSY and SAAADI. There are 19 residues in the CDR3. CDR3 nucleotide sequence: TGCGCCAGCAGTGACGGGGGGGGAGACAGGGCAAACTCCTACAATGAGCAGTTCTTC. It is translated as CASSDGGGDRANSYNEQFF.

This clone was recorded only once. The chain has TRBV19 and TRBJ1-6; D is ambiguous. The germline V gene has CDR1 LNHDA and CDR2 SQIVND (reference sequence). This CDR3 comprises 17 residues. V shed 0 bases and J shed 2 bases, with 11 bases lying between them. The CDR3 DNA reads as TGTGCCAGTAGTATAGAGGGCTTGGGTGCCTATAATTCACCCCTCCACTTT. Its translation is CASSIEGLGAYNSPLHF.

V gene TRBV19 combines with J gene TRBJ2-1; 7 bases are shared with TRBD2. This CDR3 has 14 amino acids. Losses at the gene ends were 5 bases for V and 10 bases for J; bases not matched to a gene: 11. Germline V gene data show CDR1 as LNHDA and CDR2 as SQIVND (reference sequence). This CDR3 is CASSFQAREYEQFF. The CDR3 DNA reads TGTGCCAGTAGTTTCCAAGCGCGGGAGTACGAGCAGTTCTTC.

The gene calls are TRBV13 and TRBJ2-5, with TRBD2 matching over 8 bases. Germline lookup yields CDR1 PRHDT and CDR2 FYEKMQ (reference sequence). This CDR3 contains 15 residues. Unmatched junction bases numbered 4, after V lost 0 bases and J lost 4 bases. The DNA of the CDR3 is TGTGCCAGCAGCTTAGGGGCGGGAGGTGGAGAGACCCAGTACTTC. Protein sequence: CASSLGAGGGETQYF.

The chain is built from TRBV6-1 and TRBJ2-2; TRBD1 agrees at 7 bases. This CDR3 has 16 residues. Per the germline V gene, CDR1 is MNHNS and CDR2 is SASEGT. Losses at the gene ends were 3 bases for V and 3 bases for J; bases not matched to a gene: 7. The CDR3 reads CASSDRQGVDTGELFF. CDR3 nucleotides: TGTGCCAGCAGTGACCGACAGGGAGTCGACACCGGGGAGCTGTTTTTT.

The CDR3, as DNA: TGCGCCAGCAGCCGCCGACAGGGCGGAGAAAAACTGTTTTTT. Protein product: CASSRRQGGEKLFF. This chain connects TRBV5-1 to TRBJ1-4, with 7 bases identical to TRBD1. Losses at the gene ends were 4 bases for V and 8 bases for J; bases not matched to a gene: 8. The CDR3 is made up of 14 amino acids. CDR1 is SGHRS, CDR2 YFSETQ, per germline.

This clone was observed once. This chain links TRBV11-2 with TRBJ2-1, with 10 bases fitting TRBD1. This CDR3 spans 18 amino acids. Germline CDR1 reads SGHAT; CDR2 reads FQNNGV. The ends lost 4 bases at V and 0 bases at J; junction bases unmatched: 9. CDR3 loop: CASSWGQGRYSSYNEQFF. CDR3 DNA sequence: TGTGCCAGCAGCTGGGGACAGGGGCGATATTCCTCCTACAATGAGCAGTTCTTC.

The chain couples TRBV19 to TRBJ2-1; 8 nucleotides align to TRBD2. V lost 1 base and J lost 8; bases outside the gene matches: 4. Germline V CDR1 and CDR2: LNHDA, SQIVND (reference sequence). CDR3 length equals 14 residues. CDR3 DNA: TGTGCCAGTAGTATAGCGGGAGGGCGCGATGAGCAGTTCTTC. Translation gives CASSIAGGRDEQFF.

The V and J genes are TRBV19 and TRBJ2-3; 8 nucleotides match TRBD2. V shed 5 bases and J 1 base; nucleotides not matched to a gene: 5. Germline CDR1 and CDR2: LNHDA and SQIVND (reference sequence). The CDR3 loop spans 15 amino acids. The CDR3 loop is CASSPLREGTDTQYF. In DNA form, the CDR3 reads TGTGCCAGTAGTCCCTTGCGGGAGGGCACAGATACGCAGTATTTT.

The rearrangement uses TRBV28 and TRBJ2-2, with 9 bases aligning to TRBD1. V shed 3 bases, J shed 4 bases, and the junction held 9 bases outside the gene matches. CDR1 and CDR2 from the germline V gene are MDHEN and SYDVKM. The CDR3 is 17 amino acids. The CDR3: CASSFPQHRGRTGELFF. Here the CDR3 DNA reads TGTGCCAGCAGTTTTCCCCAACACAGGGGGCGCACCGGGGAGCTGTTTTTT.

The chain uses TRBV4-2 and TRBJ1-2, with 8 nucleotides matching TRBD1. Unmatched junction bases numbered 7, after V lost 1 base and J lost 6 bases. Germline V gives CDR1 LGHNA, CDR2 YNFKEQ. This CDR3 is 15 amino acids long. The DNA of the CDR3 is TGTGCCAGCAGCCAAGTGGGGACAGGAGGACATGGCTACACCTTC. This encodes CASSQVGTGGHGYTF.

The chain has TRBV28 and TRBJ2-1, with 12 bases fitting TRBD1. Germline V lookup: CDR1 MDHEN, CDR2 SYDVKM. The CDR3 has 17 residues. V shed 6 bases, J shed 2 bases, and the junction held 8 bases outside the gene matches. The CDR3 reads CASRGQGARKTYNEQFF. For the CDR3, the DNA is TGTGCCAGCAGGGGACAGGGGGCGCGAAAGACCTACAATGAGCAGTTCTTC.

This clone appeared a few times. This sequence joins TRBV27 and TRBJ1-2, with 7 bases identical to TRBD1. There are 14 residues in the CDR3. Germline V lookup: CDR1 MNHEY, CDR2 SMNVEV (reference sequence). V shed 3 bases, J shed 2 bases, and the junction held 3 bases outside the gene matches. The DNA for the CDR3 is TGTGCCAGCAGTTTTTCAGGGGGAAACTATGGCTACACCTTC. Translating gives CASSFSGGNYGYTF.

For this clone: The sample has other DNA sequences that encode this CDR3 too. The chain employs TRBV19 and TRBJ1-3, with D uncertain. The ends were cut back, 5 bases at V and 4 bases at J, with 12 bases in the middle. Germline CDR1 and CDR2: LNHDA and SQIVND (reference sequence). This CDR3 has 14 amino acids. The CDR3 DNA sequence: TGTGCCAGTAGTCCCCTGGGAGCCGGAAACACCATATATTTT. It encodes CASSPLGAGNTIYF. The whole variable domain, remainder taken from reference TRBV19 and TRBJ1-3, is DGGITQSPKYLFRKEGQNVTLSCEQNLNHDAMYWYRQDPGQGLRLIYYSQIVNDFQKGDIAEGYSVSREKKESFPLTVTSAQKNPTAFYLCASSPLGAGNTIYFGEGSWLTVV.

This chain joins TRBV5-6 and TRBJ2-1; D might be TRBD2 (5 bases). The CDR3 spans 15 residues. Germline assignment: CDR1 SGHDT and CDR2 YYEEEE. The V end lost 1 base, the J end lost 8 bases, and 16 bases lay between the germline ends. The chain's CDR3 is CASSLLGSDGDEQFF. In nucleotides, the CDR3 is TGTGCCAGCAGCTTGTTAGGGTCCGACGGGGATGAGCAGTTCTTC.

This chain uses TRBV28 with TRBJ2-7, with D maybe TRBD1 (6 bases). The CDR3 is made up of 15 amino acids. Germline V gene lookup returns CDR1 MDHEN and CDR2 SYDVKM. V lost 6 bases and J 4 bases, leaving 19 bases between the germline ends. CDR3 amino acids: CASRAGATGSYEQYF. The CDR3 DNA follows: TGTGCCAGCAGAGCAGGGGCAACGGGCTCATACGAGCAGTACTTC. Full variable domain (remainder filled in from reference TRBV28 and TRBJ2-7): DVKVTQSSRYLVKRTGEKVFLECVQDMDHENMFWYRQDPGLGLRLIYFSYDVKMKEKGDIPEGYSVSREKKERFSLILESASTNQTSMYLCASRAGATGSYEQYFGPGTRLTVT.

The chain combines TRBV18 with TRBJ2-5; no definite D call. Germline CDR1 KGHSH, CDR2 LQKENI. This CDR3 has 13 residues. The ends were cut back, 6 bases at V and 0 bases at J, with 8 bases in the middle. This chain's CDR3 is CASSQSDQETQYF. In DNA form, the CDR3 reads TGTGCCAGCTCCCAGAGCGACCAAGAGACCCAGTACTTC.

The chain combines TRBV21-1 with TRBJ1-1. TRBV21-1 is listed as a pseudogene. CDR3 length: 14 amino acids. CDR3 amino acids: CASSFQIGSTEAFF. The CDR3 DNA reads as TGTGCCAGCAGCTTTCAGATCGGGAGCACTGAAGCTTTCTTT.

This chain joins TRBV28 and TRBJ1-2; D is unresolved. Germline CDR1 reads MDHEN; CDR2 reads SYDVKM. CDR3 size: 15 residues. The V end lost 3 bases, the J end lost 5 bases, and 16 bases lay between the germline ends. DNA for the CDR3: TGTGCCAGCAGTTTTCTACGGGGAGTTTCTTATGGCTACACCTTC. It codes for CASSFLRGVSYGYTF.

V is TRBV15 and J is TRBJ2-6; weak D call: TRBD2 (6 bases). The V and J ends lost 0 bases and 3 bases respectively, with 9 bases between them. The CDR3 totals 16 residues. From germline, CDR1 is LNHNV and CDR2 YYDKDF (reference sequence). CDR3 residues: CATSRDGGFGANVLTF. CDR3 nucleotide sequence: TGTGCCACCAGCAGAGATGGGGGGTTTGGGGCCAACGTCCTGACTTTC.

The chain uses TRBV5-4 and TRBJ1-4; 9 bases are a match to TRBD1. CDR1 is SGHNT, CDR2 YYREEE, per germline (reference sequence). The CDR3 is made up of 15 amino acids. The V segment lost 4 bases and the J segment 2 bases; nucleotides outside the gene matches: 3. CDR3 in amino acids: CASSQGTGTNEKLFF. As DNA, the CDR3 is TGTGCCAGCAGCCAAGGGACAGGGACTAATGAAAAACTGTTTTTT.

The chain carries TRBV18 and TRBJ2-7; maybe TRBD2 (5 bases). The CDR3 covers 14 residues. Germline V gene sequence: CDR1 KGHSH, CDR2 LQKENI. V dropped 1 base and J dropped 3 bases, with 10 bases sitting between them. The CDR3, as DNA: TGTGCCAGCTCACCACAGGAGGACCTCTACGAGCAGTACTTC. This codes for CASSPQEDLYEQYF.

V gene TRBV6-4 combines with J gene TRBJ1-6; 8 nucleotides match TRBD1. Germline lookup yields CDR1 MRHNA and CDR2 SNTAGT. The CDR3 is 15 residues long. Trimming took 8 bases from V and 0 from J; bases not matched to a gene: 3. The CDR3 loop reads CASRQGSSYNSPLHF. The CDR3 nucleotides read TGTGCCAGCCGACAGGGGAGCTCCTATAATTCACCCCTCCACTTT.

The chain is built from TRBV7-3 and TRBJ2-7, with a weak D call TRBD2 (5 bases). Looked up from germline, CDR1 is SGHTA and CDR2 is FQGTGA. V was cut by 2 bases and J by 3 bases, with 8 bases left in between. CDR3 length equals 13 residues. DNA for the CDR3: TGTGCCAGCAGCTTAGGACTGGACTACGAGCAGTACTTC. It yields the protein CASSLGLDYEQYF.